These 12 T cell receptor beta chains were all obtained from the same sample, sequenced in a study of blood T cell repertoires in COVID-19. The table came from immunoSEQ multiplex PCR; TCRdb's copy has only in-frame clones and leaves some out. The sample shows about 100,000 clones, around four fifths of them seen only once. The sample was peripheral blood. The source of these receptors is a woman in her 70s with acute or convalescent COVID-19.

This chain joins TRBV2 and TRBJ2-2, with 7 bases matching TRBD2. The V gene end was trimmed by 1 base and the J gene end by 4 bases; junction bases not matched to a gene: 3. The CDR3 is 15 residues long. Germline V gene lookup returns CDR1 SNHLY and CDR2 FYNNEI. The CDR3: CASSEGGGRTGELFF. DNA of the CDR3: TGTGCCAGCAGTGAAGGGGGGGGTCGCACCGGGGAGCTGTTTTTT.

This clone appeared once. This rearrangement joins TRBV2 to TRBJ1-3, with 9 bases that match TRBD1. Losses at the gene ends were 6 bases for V and 9 bases for J; bases not matched to a gene: 18. The length of the CDR3 is 17 residues. Germline V gene data show CDR1 as SNHLY and CDR2 as FYNNEI. CDR3 nucleotide sequence: TGTGCCAGCAGCCCCCCGGGGGACAGGGCCCGACGGGGCACCATATATTTT. It codes for CASSPPGDRARRGTIYF.

The chain carries TRBV6-5 and TRBJ2-7; 7 nucleotides align to TRBD2. The CDR3 extends over 15 amino acids. V shed 6 bases, J shed 0 bases, and the junction held 8 bases outside the gene matches. Germline CDR1 is MNHEY and CDR2 is SVGAGI. The CDR3 sequence is CASRTLLASSYEQYF. Here the CDR3 DNA reads TGTGCCAGCAGAACATTACTAGCGAGCTCCTACGAGCAGTACTTC.

This chain links TRBV7-9 with TRBJ2-1; D might be TRBD2 (6 bases). The CDR3 extends over 14 amino acids. V lost 1 base, J lost 9 bases, and 13 bases lay in between. Germline V gene lookup returns CDR1 SEHNR and CDR2 FQNEAQ (reference sequence). DNA of the CDR3: TGTGCCAGCAGCTTAGGGACAACTAGCCCTGAGCAGTTCTTC. Encoded protein: CASSLGTTSPEQFF. The entire variable domain, with the rest obtained from reference TRBV7-9 and TRBJ2-1, is as follows: DTGVSQNPRHKITKRGQNVTFRCDPISEHNRLYWYRQTLGQGPEFLTYFQNEAQLEKSRLLSDRFSAERPKGSFSTLEIQRTEQGDSAMYLCASSLGTTSPEQFFGPGTRLTVL.

The chain uses TRBV5-1 and TRBJ1-2; tentative D call: TRBD1 (6 bases). CDR1 is SGHRS, CDR2 YFSETQ, per germline. The CDR3 sequence is 17 residues long. V shed 0 bases and J shed 3 bases, with 18 bases lying between them. The CDR3 loop reads CASSLALNRQVDYGYTF. The CDR3 DNA follows: TGCGCCAGCAGCTTGGCCCTCAATCGACAGGTCGACTATGGCTACACCTTC.

The gene calls are TRBV6-1 and TRBJ2-2; the D is unclear. CDR1 is MNHNS, CDR2 SASEGT, per germline. V lost 2 bases and J lost 2, with 12 bases in between. The CDR3 consists of 16 residues. In nucleotides, the CDR3 is TGTGCCAGCAGTGAACTAGGTTCGAGAAACACCGGGGAGCTGTTTTTT. It translates to CASSELGSRNTGELFF.

The V call is TRBV7-3, the J call TRBJ1-1; 9 nucleotides line up with TRBD1. Germline CDR1 is SGHTA and CDR2 is FQGTGA. J was trimmed by 1 base and V by 2 bases; bases with no gene match: 2. This CDR3 spans 15 amino acids. The CDR3 sequence is CASSLGGQGNTEAFF. CDR3 DNA sequence: TGTGCCAGCAGCTTAGGGGGACAGGGGAACACTGAAGCTTTCTTT.

In nucleotides, the CDR3 is TGTGCCAGCAGCTATAGGTCCAAGGGAGATAGCTCTGAAGCTTTCTTT. It is translated as CASSYRSKGDSSEAFF. The V call is TRBV3-1 (or the pseudogene TRBV3-2), the J call TRBJ1-1; D gene uncertain. The CDR3 loop spans 16 amino acids. The V and J ends lost 5 bases and 6 bases respectively, with 22 bases between them. Germline V gene sequence: CDR1 LGHDT, CDR2 YNNKEL (reference sequence).

This clone was seen at least ten times. The chain uses TRBV6-2 or TRBV6-3 and TRBJ1-2; possible D gene TRBD1, 6 bases. The CDR3 runs to 12 residues. V lost 2 bases and J 13 bases, leaving 14 bases between the germline ends. Per the germline V gene, CDR1 is MNHEY and CDR2 is SVGEGT. CDR3 nucleotides: TGTGCCAGCAGTTACAGTTCACAGGGAACCACCTTC. Translation: CASSYSSQGTTF.

The CDR3 region is CASSTDRGYTF. DNA for the CDR3: TGTGCCAGCAGTACGGACAGGGGCTACACCTTC. This chain links TRBV6-5 with TRBJ1-2; 7 nucleotides match TRBD1. J gave up 8 bases and V 5 bases, and 2 bases lay outside the gene matches. The CDR3 runs 11 residues. The germline CDR1 and CDR2 sequences are MNHEY and SVGAGI.

The chain links TRBV13 to TRBJ1-4; D is uncertain. CDR1 is PRHDT and CDR2 is FYEKMQ in the germline V gene (reference sequence). This CDR3 has 15 amino acids. Trimming cost V 6 bases and J 1 base, with 12 bases left between them. CDR3 sequence: CASSSRPGTNEKLFF. CDR3 nucleotides: TGTGCCAGCAGTTCTAGACCCGGAACTAATGAAAAACTGTTTTTT. Filled out from reference TRBV13 and TRBJ1-4, the complete variable domain reads AAGVIQSPRHLIKEKRETATLKCYPIPRHDTVYWYQQGPGQDPQFLISFYEKMQSDKGSIPDRFSAQQFSDYHSELNMSSLELGDSALYFCASSSRPGTNEKLFFGSGTQLSVL.

The rearrangement joins TRBV6-2 or TRBV6-3 to TRBJ2-7; TRBD1 agrees at 9 bases. This CDR3 region has 16 residues. Per the germline V gene, CDR1 is MNHEY and CDR2 is SVGEGT. After removal of 4 bases from V and 1 base from J, the junction contained 8 bases not matched to a gene. The CDR3 is CASSSLDRGRSYEQYV. The CDR3 bases are TGTGCCAGCAGTTCATTGGACAGGGGAAGGTCCTACGAGCAGTACGTC.